The 13 T cell receptor beta chains given below trace back to one sample, sequenced in a study of T cell changes during pregnancy in multiple sclerosis. Only in-frame clones appear in the TCRdb table, and some are missing; sequencing was by immunoSEQ multiplex PCR. The sample carries roughly 28,000 clones, around nine tenths recorded once. Specimen: CD4+ T cells from peripheral blood mononuclear cells, collected in the first trimester of pregnancy. These TCRs come from a female donor in good health, enrolled as a control in a pregnancy study.

The chain links TRBV28 to TRBJ2-7, with 14 nucleotides matching TRBD2. The V gene end was trimmed by 3 bases and the J gene end by 4 bases; junction bases not matched to a gene: 11. CDR3 length: 18 residues. Germline V lookup: CDR1 MDHEN, CDR2 SYDVKM. The CDR3 sequence is CASSLEGRGLAGVYEQYF. For the CDR3, the DNA is TGTGCCAGCAGTTTGGAGGGGAGGGGACTAGCGGGGGTGTACGAGCAGTACTTC.

The chain carries TRBV27 and TRBJ1-4; D remains unclear. Germline V gives CDR1 MNHEY, CDR2 SMNVEV (reference sequence). Trimming removed 7 bases at V and 6 bases at J, with 15 bases between. The CDR3 length is 14 residues. CDR3 DNA sequence: TGTGCCAGCAACCAATTGGGGAGGGATGAAAAACTGTTTTTT. Encoded protein: CASNQLGRDEKLFF.

This clone occurred once. The chain links TRBV11-2 to TRBJ2-7; tentative D call: TRBD1 (6 bases). Germline V gene data show CDR1 as SGHAT and CDR2 as FQNNGV. This CDR3 region has 15 residues. V was cut by 4 bases and J by 3 bases, with 16 bases left in between. The CDR3 DNA reads as TGTGCCAGCAGCTCCTTACAGGGCTACTACTACGAGCAGTACTTC. Protein: CASSSLQGYYYEQYF.

The V call is TRBV28, the J call TRBJ2-7; 7 bases are shared with TRBD1. Looked up from germline, CDR1 is MDHEN and CDR2 is SYDVKM. V lost 4 bases and J lost 8; bases outside the gene matches: 20. The CDR3 spans 17 residues. CDR3 in amino acids: CASSSDQLGRDSNKQYF. The CDR3 DNA is TGTGCCAGCAGTTCAGACCAATTAGGCCGGGACAGCAATAAGCAGTACTTC.

This chain uses TRBV19 with TRBJ2-7, with TRBD2 matching over 12 bases. CDR1 LNHDA and CDR2 SQIVND come from the germline V gene (reference sequence). The CDR3 is 15 amino acids. The trim removed 5 bases at V and 3 bases at J, leaving 5 bases unmatched. CDR3 loop: CASSRTSGTFYEQYF. The CDR3 DNA is TGTGCCAGTAGTCGGACTAGCGGGACCTTCTACGAGCAGTACTTC.

The chain employs TRBV6-5 and TRBJ2-2; 12 bases map to TRBD2. V trimming: 5 bases; J trimming: 6 bases; junction bases outside the gene matches: 4. This CDR3 spans 15 amino acids. Germline values: CDR1 MNHEY, CDR2 SVGAGI. CDR3 in amino acids: CASSLAGGVAGELFF. The CDR3 DNA follows: TGTGCCAGCAGTCTAGCGGGGGGGGTCGCCGGGGAGCTGTTTTTT.

J is TRBJ2-1 and V is TRBV19; TRBD2 matches 7 bases. Looked up from germline, CDR1 is LNHDA and CDR2 is SQIVND (reference sequence). The length of the CDR3 is 14 residues. Unmatched junction bases numbered 2, after V lost 3 bases and J lost 3 bases. CDR3 amino acids: CASSMAGVYNEQFF. CDR3 DNA sequence: TGTGCCAGTAGTATGGCGGGAGTCTACAATGAGCAGTTCTTC.

The gene calls are TRBV7-3 and TRBJ2-1; TRBD1 is a possible D gene (5 bases). V dropped 0 bases and J dropped 0 bases, with 9 bases sitting between them. Germline CDR1 is SGHTA and CDR2 is FQGTGA. This CDR3 is 16 amino acids long. The CDR3 nucleotides read TGTGCCAGCAGCTTAACGGGGCTGAGCTCCTACAATGAGCAGTTCTTC. Translating gives CASSLTGLSSYNEQFF. Full variable domain (remainder filled in from reference TRBV7-3 and TRBJ2-1): GAGVSQTPSNKVTEKGKYVELRCDPISGHTALYWYRQSLGQGPEFLIYFQGTGAADDSGLPNDRFFAVRPEGSVSTLKIQRTERGDSAVYLCASSLTGLSSYNEQFFGPGTRLTVL.

The J gene is TRBJ2-5, the V gene TRBV29-1, with 7 bases that match TRBD1. The CDR3 is 13 residues long. Per the germline V gene, CDR1 is SQVTM and CDR2 is ANQGSEA. V was pared by 7 bases and J by 4 bases, with 9 bases of the junction left unmatched. The CDR3 DNA reads as TGCAGCGCTAACGACAGGGCGGGAGAGACCCAGTACTTC. Amino acids: CSANDRAGETQYF.

V gene TRBV6-4 combines with J gene TRBJ2-3, with 9 bases aligning to TRBD1. The V gene's germline CDR1 is MRHNA and CDR2 SNTAGT. Trimming removed 4 bases from V and 3 bases from J; junction bases left unmatched: 2. This CDR3 contains 14 residues. The CDR3 loop reads CASSGQGGTDTQYF. CDR3 nucleotide sequence: TGTGCCAGCAGTGGACAGGGGGGAACAGATACGCAGTATTTT.

The chain couples TRBV2 to TRBJ2-3, with D tentatively TRBD2 (6 bases). The germline CDR1 and CDR2 sequences are SNHLY and FYNNEI. Trimming took off 7 bases at V and 5 bases at J, with 13 bases between the two ends. The CDR3 covers 13 residues. DNA of the CDR3: TGTGCCAGCAAGGAACTAGCCCAAGATACGCAGTATTTT. Its protein product is CASKELAQDTQYF.

The chain is built from TRBV5-4 and TRBJ2-3, with no clear D. Trimming pared 5 bases from V and 1 base from J, leaving 11 bases between. Germline values: CDR1 SGHNT, CDR2 YYREEE (reference sequence). This CDR3 is built from 14 residues. The CDR3 here is CASSPELGTDTQYF. CDR3 DNA sequence: TGTGCCAGCAGTCCGGAGCTGGGCACAGATACGCAGTATTTT. The whole variable domain, remainder taken from reference TRBV5-4 and TRBJ2-3, is ETGVTQSPTHLIKTRGQQVTLRCSSQSGHNTVSWYQQALGQGPQFIFQYYREEENGRGNFPPRFSGLQFPNYSSELNVNALELDDSALYLCASSPELGTDTQYFGPGTRLTVL.

The gene calls are TRBV28 and TRBJ1-1, with unresolved D. This CDR3 has 13 residues. Germline CDR1 MDHEN, CDR2 SYDVKM. Trimming removed 8 bases from V and 1 base from J, with 11 bases in between. The DNA for the CDR3 is TGTGCCAGCCCCGAGAGTGGGAACACTGAAGCTTTCTTT. It encodes CASPESGNTEAFF.